This T cell receptor (beta chain) appears in the sequencing data of a study of T cell responses to AZD1222 COVID-19 vaccine. General study results and limits: The donor group comprised mostly white British people and more females; the analysis possibly underestimated clonal diversity.

Clones were sequenced by immunoSEQ multiplex PCR, and TCRdb holds only the in-frame ones, with some missing. The sample lists some 95,000 clones, approximately 83% occurring once. The CDR3 is made up of 11 amino acids. The germline V and J ends were trimmed by 4 bases and 3 bases, with 4 bases remaining between them. With regard to this clone: Its target is not known.

This receptor was taken from an adult in good health. The chain recombines TRBV12-3 or TRBV12-4 with TRBJ2-7; D remains unclear. The specimen comprised peripheral blood, sampled on day 0 of AZD1222 vaccination. CDR3 nucleotides: TGTGCCAGCAGTTACGGCTACGAGCAGTACTTC. Protein sequence: CASSYGYEQYF.